This T cell receptor (beta chain) appears in the sequencing data of a study of vaccination and CD4 T cells after COVID-19. Study in general: As their vaccination, participants received two doses of either BNT162b2 or mRNA-1273 vaccine.

CD4+ T cells that had been cultured provided DNA sequenced with the Oncomine TCR Beta short-read assay. MiXCR was run by TCRdb on the PCR reads, yielding one entry per CDR3 protein. The sample includes thousands of distinct CDR3 sequences, 50% to 75% of them seen just once. CDR3 length: 16 residues. Germline V gives CDR1 KGHSH, CDR2 LQKENI. Treatment described: approximately nine-day PBMC culture with coronavirus spike peptide pools or control peptides (ViraFEST assay). Antigen-specific T cells were expanded with peptide pools by ViraFEST, and TCRs were then sequenced. A remark on this clonotype: Its antigen is as yet unknown. The junction departs from the called germline gene at one end, perhaps through a read error.

The V and J genes are TRBV18 and TRBJ1-5; the D is unclear. The sequencing used cultured CD4+ T cells from blood, collected after SARS-CoV-2 vaccination. The receptor was isolated from a human donor with COVID-19. The CDR3: CASSPGNAKSTQPQHF. The DNA of the CDR3 is TGTGCCAGCTCCCCGGGGAACGCCAAGAGCACTCAGCCCCAGCATTTT.